This T cell receptor (beta chain) was captured by sequencing in a study of T cell responses to AZD1222 COVID-19 vaccine. Study-level findings and limits: Sampling that yielded the repertoires occurred only after the peak T cell response. Only 5 or 6 people who got AZD1222 tested seropositive at baseline. Breadth and depth of Spike-specific TCRs rose after two AZD1222 doses.

The CDR3 covers 15 residues. CDR1 SGHAT and CDR2 FQNNGV come from the germline V gene. The V segment lost 4 bases and the J segment 7 bases; nucleotides outside the gene matches: 7. With regard to this clone: Its antigen is undetermined.

Some clones are missing from TCRdb's copy, which holds only in-frame ones; the method was immunoSEQ multiplex PCR. This sample has 130,000 to 150,000 clones, with approximately 88% found just once. This clonotype was obtained from an adult in good health. This rearrangement joins TRBV11-2 to TRBJ1-6, with 7 bases aligning to TRBD1. Material: peripheral blood, obtained on day 0 of AZD1222 vaccination. The CDR3 reads CASSSRQGSNSPLHF. The CDR3, as DNA: TGTGCCAGCAGCTCCCGACAGGGCTCGAATTCACCCCTCCACTTT.